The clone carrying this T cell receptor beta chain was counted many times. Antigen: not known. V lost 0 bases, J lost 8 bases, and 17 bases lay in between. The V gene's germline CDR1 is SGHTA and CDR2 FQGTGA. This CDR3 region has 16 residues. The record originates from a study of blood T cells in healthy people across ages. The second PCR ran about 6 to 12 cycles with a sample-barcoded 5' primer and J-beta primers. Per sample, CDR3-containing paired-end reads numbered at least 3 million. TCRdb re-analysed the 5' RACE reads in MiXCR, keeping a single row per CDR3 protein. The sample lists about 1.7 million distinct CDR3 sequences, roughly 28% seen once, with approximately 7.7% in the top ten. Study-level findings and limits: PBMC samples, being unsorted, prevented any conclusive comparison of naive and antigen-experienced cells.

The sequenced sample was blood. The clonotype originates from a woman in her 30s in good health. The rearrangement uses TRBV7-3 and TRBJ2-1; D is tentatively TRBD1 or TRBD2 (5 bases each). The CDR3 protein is CASSLTGGGPRDEQFF. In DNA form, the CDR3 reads TGTGCCAGCAGCTTAACCGGTGGGGGACCGAGGGATGAGCAGTTCTTC.